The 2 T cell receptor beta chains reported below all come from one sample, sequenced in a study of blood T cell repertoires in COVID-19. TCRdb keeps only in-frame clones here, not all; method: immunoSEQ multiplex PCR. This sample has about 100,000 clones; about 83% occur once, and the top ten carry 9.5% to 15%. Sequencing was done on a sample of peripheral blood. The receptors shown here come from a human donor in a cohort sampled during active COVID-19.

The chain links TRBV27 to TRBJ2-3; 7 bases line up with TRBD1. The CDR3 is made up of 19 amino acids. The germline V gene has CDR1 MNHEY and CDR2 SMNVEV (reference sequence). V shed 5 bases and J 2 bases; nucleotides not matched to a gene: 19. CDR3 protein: CASSSTRDRSDGYTDTQYF. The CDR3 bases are TGTGCCAGCAGTAGCACCAGGGACAGAAGTGACGGGTACACAGATACGCAGTATTTT.

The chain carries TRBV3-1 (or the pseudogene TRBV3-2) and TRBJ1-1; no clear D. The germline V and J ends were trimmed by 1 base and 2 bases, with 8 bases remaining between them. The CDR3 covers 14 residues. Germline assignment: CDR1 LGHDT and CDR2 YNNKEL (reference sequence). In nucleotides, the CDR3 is TGTGCCAGCAGCCAAGTCCTGCTAAACACTGAAGCTTTCTTT. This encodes CASSQVLLNTEAFF.